This is a list of T cell receptor beta chains from one sample in a study of cytomegalovirus exposure and HLA in healthy donors. Sequencing was performed with immunoSEQ multiplex PCR; in TCRdb, only in-frame clones are kept and a portion is missing. The sample consists of about 150,000 clones, 70% to 80% of them appearing once. Sequenced input: PBMCs. The receptors derive from a man between 40 and 49 years old in good health and CMV-seropositive. The CDR3 runs from the conserved cysteine through the conserved F or W. Each record gives: clone size, J gene, V gene, D gene, CDR3 DNA, CDR3 protein. A D gene is named only where the DNA matches it firmly. Where a row states a size, it is once, few, many or the class of an expanded clone; other rows omit it.

- TRBJ2-2 TRBV15 TRBD2 TGTGCCACCAGCGTGCGGGGGGCGGGCACCGGGGAGCTGTTTTTT CATSVRGAGTGELFF
- TRBJ2-5 TRBV2 - TGTGCCAGCAGTGAAAGGGGTCATCCGGAGACCCAGTACTTC CASSERGHPETQYF
- TRBJ2-5 TRBV6-1 - TGTGCCAGCAGTGCTTTAGCGTCAATCCAAGAGACCCAGTACTTC CASSALASIQETQYF
- TRBJ1-5 TRBV5-1 TRBD1 TGCGCCAGCAGCTTAGGCGGGACAGGTACGAATCAGCCCCAGCATTTT CASSLGGTGTNQPQHF
- TRBJ1-5 TRBV6-6 - TGTGCCAGCACTTCTGGGGGCGGACAGCCCCAGCATTTT CASTSGGGQPQHF
- TRBJ1-2 TRBV10-3 - TGTGCCATCAGTGAGTCGACATTTGGCTACACCTTC CAISESTFGYTF
- TRBJ2-7 TRBV2 - TGTGCCAGCAGTGAAGGGACATACTACGAGCAGTACTTC CASSEGTYYEQYF
once TRBJ2-5 TRBV7-6 TRBD2 TGTGCCAGCAGCTTAGGGGCTAGCGGGAGATCTCCCCAGTACTTC CASSLGASGRSPQYF
- TRBJ2-7 TRBV10-3 - TGTGCCATCAGTGTGACATCTCTATCCTACGAGCAGTACTTC CAISVTSLSYEQYF
- TRBJ1-3 TRBV5-4 TRBD1 TGTGCCAGCAGCTCGGGGACAGGGGGCTCTAGCACCATATATTTT CASSSGTGGSSTIYF
- TRBJ2-7 TRBV6-1 - TGTGCCAGCAGACAGGACTCCTACGAGCAGTACTTC CASRQDSYEQYF
- TRBJ2-7 TRBV6-5 TRBD2 TGTGCCAGCAGTCACGGGACTAGTGGCTACGAGCAGTACTTC CASSHGTSGYEQYF
- TRBJ2-7 TRBV7-9 TRBD2 TGTGCCAGCAGCTCGCGGACTAGCAGCTACGAGCAGTACTTC CASSSRTSSYEQYF
once TRBJ1-1 TRBV7-9 TRBD1 TGTGCCAGCAATGTCCGGGACAGGGGTGACACTGAAGCTTTCTTT CASNVRDRGDTEAFF
- TRBJ1-6 TRBV6-6 TRBD1 TGTGCCAGCAGTTACGGGGGACAGGGCCTTAATTCACCCCTCCACTTT CASSYGGQGLNSPLHF
- TRBJ1-1 TRBV6-6 TRBD1 TGTGCCAGCAGTTACCTCGGACAGGGGTCCGGCACTGAAGCTTTCTTT CASSYLGQGSGTEAFF
- TRBJ2-5 TRBV5-8 TRBD1 TGTGCCAGCACCCGGACAGGGAACTCTGAAAGGCAGTACTTC CASTRTGNSERQYF
- TRBJ1-4 TRBV28 - TGTGCCAGCAGTTTGAGCCTTGGGGGCGCGGATGAAAAACTGTTTTTT CASSLSLGGADEKLFF
- TRBJ1-4 TRBV29-1 - TGCAGCGTTGAAACCGGTGAAAAACTGTTTTTT CSVETGEKLFF
- TRBJ2-5 TRBV9 - TGTGCCAGCAGCGTAGAGAGGGAGGAGGGAGAGACCCAGTACTTC CASSVEREEGETQYF
- TRBJ2-7 TRBV11-1 - TGTGCCAGCAGCTTAAACAGGGAGAGCTCCTACGAGCAGTACTTC CASSLNRESSYEQYF
- TRBJ2-3 TRBV6-1 - TGTGCCAGCAGTGAAGCGCGTGGAGATACGCAGTATTTT CASSEARGDTQYF
- TRBJ2-1 TRBV30 TRBD2 TGTGCCTGGAGAGCGGGAGGGGGGAATGAGCAGTTCTTC CAWRAGGGNEQFF
- TRBJ1-1 TRBV27 TRBD1 TGTGCCAGCAGCGACAGGGTTTTCGCTGAAGCTTTCTTT CASSDRVFAEAFF
- TRBJ2-7 TRBV2 TRBD1 TGTGCCAGCAGCCCAGGGGGCTTCTACGAGCAGTACTTC CASSPGGFYEQYF
- TRBJ1-5 TRBV2 TRBD1 TGTGCCAGCAGTGGGGACAGCCATCAGCCCCAGCATTTT CASSGDSHQPQHF
- TRBJ1-2 TRBV5-1 - TGCGCCAGCAGCTTGGGGCAGGGTAGCTATGGCTACACCTTC CASSLGQGSYGYTF
- TRBJ2-4 TRBV14 TRBD1 TGTGCCAGCAGCAACGACAGGGTAATTCAGTACTTC CASSNDRVIQYF
- TRBJ1-1 TRBV29-1 - TGCAGCGTTAACGGGGGGGCGAGGGGGTTATGGGAAGCTTTCTTT CSVNGGARGLWEAFF
- TRBJ1-3 TRBV18 TRBD1 TGTGCCAGCTCACCCGTACAGGGGAACTCTGGAAACACCATATATTTT CASSPVQGNSGNTIYF
- TRBJ2-2 TRBV7-6 TRBD1 TGTGCCAGCAGCTTCGGGACAGGGGTAACCGGGGAGCTGTTTTTT CASSFGTGVTGELFF
- TRBJ2-2 TRBV2 TRBD2 TGTGCCAGCACCTGGGCGGGAGGGACGAACACCGGGGAGCTGTTTTTT CASTWAGGTNTGELFF